This T cell receptor (beta chain) was profiled in a study of cytomegalovirus exposure and HLA in healthy donors. PCR amplification relied on 60 Vbeta primers (plus 13 Jbeta primers). Profiling relied on immunoSEQ multiplex PCR, and the TCRdb table lists in-frame clones only, not all of them. The data show around 150,000 clones, with 75% to 80% seen just once and roughly 2% held by the top ten. The table lists this clone with a count of one. The antigen is undetermined. Points from the study as a whole: Through in vitro validation, three CMV-associated chains were shown to be specific for CMV antigens. Listed as cytomegalovirus-associated were 150 to 200 TCR beta chains.

The material sequenced was PBMCs. The TCR originated in a man aged 30 to 39 in good health and CMV-seronegative.

CDR3 DNA: TGTGCCAGCAGCGAGGGGGGGCTAAGCTCCTACAATGAGCAGTTCTTC. This gives the protein CASSEGGLSSYNEQFF. The chain has TRBV9 and TRBJ2-1; perhaps TRBD2 as D (7 bases). Germline assignment: CDR1 SGDLS and CDR2 YYNGEE. V lost 3 bases and J 0 bases, leaving 13 bases between the germline ends. CDR3 length equals 16 residues.